This TCR beta chain appears in the sequencing data of a study of T-cell reconstitution after alpha-beta-depleted transplantation in children. The TCRbeta library incorporated unique molecular identifiers. Each CDR3 protein is one row after TCRdb ran MiXCR on the PCR reads. This sample yields 450,000 to 600,000 distinct CDR3 sequences, of which about 18% are seen a single time; 2.5% to 4% belongs to the top ten. A few counts support this clonotype. The CDR3 totals 13 residues. Germline loops: CDR1 KGHSH, CDR2 LQKENI. V shed 6 bases and J shed 0 bases, with 9 bases lying between them. The sequence was collected from a human donor who donated a stem cell graft to a child with acute lymphoblastic leukemia. This material consisted of PBMCs from the stem cell graft donor, taken from the stem cell graft. The V and J genes are TRBV18 and TRBJ2-7; D remains ambiguous. The CDR3 sequence is CASSPTTSYEQYF. The CDR3 DNA sequence: TGTGCCAGCTCCCCGACAACCTCCTACGAGCAGTACTTC.